Listed here is a single T cell receptor beta chain. Original processing methods: Amplification of reference gene primers provided the estimated nucleated cell counts. Using immunoSEQ multiplex PCR, the repertoire was profiled, and TCRdb retains in-frame clones only, with some absent. V, J and clone size reflect that table, while D and trimming were determined from the DNA. This table holds about 78,000 clones, 80% to 95% found once. The sample is drawn from a study of blood T cell repertoires in COVID-19. Background on the study: Italy, Spain and the United States were the sources of the convalescent and acute COVID-19 samples. PBMCs, B-cell-depleted T cells, or T cells were the source of the cDNA or gDNA that made up the material.

The CDR3 spans 15 residues. V lost 0 bases and J 3 bases, leaving 9 bases between the germline ends. Germline CDR1 LNHNV, CDR2 YYDKDF (reference sequence). The rearrangement joins TRBV15 to TRBJ1-3; tentatively, D is TRBD1 (5 bases). The sequence came from a woman of 80 years or more with acute or convalescent COVID-19. Material for sequencing was peripheral blood. CDR3 protein: CATSREGGVGNTIYF. The CDR3 coding sequence is TGTGCCACCAGCAGAGAGGGGGGGGTTGGAAACACCATATATTTT.